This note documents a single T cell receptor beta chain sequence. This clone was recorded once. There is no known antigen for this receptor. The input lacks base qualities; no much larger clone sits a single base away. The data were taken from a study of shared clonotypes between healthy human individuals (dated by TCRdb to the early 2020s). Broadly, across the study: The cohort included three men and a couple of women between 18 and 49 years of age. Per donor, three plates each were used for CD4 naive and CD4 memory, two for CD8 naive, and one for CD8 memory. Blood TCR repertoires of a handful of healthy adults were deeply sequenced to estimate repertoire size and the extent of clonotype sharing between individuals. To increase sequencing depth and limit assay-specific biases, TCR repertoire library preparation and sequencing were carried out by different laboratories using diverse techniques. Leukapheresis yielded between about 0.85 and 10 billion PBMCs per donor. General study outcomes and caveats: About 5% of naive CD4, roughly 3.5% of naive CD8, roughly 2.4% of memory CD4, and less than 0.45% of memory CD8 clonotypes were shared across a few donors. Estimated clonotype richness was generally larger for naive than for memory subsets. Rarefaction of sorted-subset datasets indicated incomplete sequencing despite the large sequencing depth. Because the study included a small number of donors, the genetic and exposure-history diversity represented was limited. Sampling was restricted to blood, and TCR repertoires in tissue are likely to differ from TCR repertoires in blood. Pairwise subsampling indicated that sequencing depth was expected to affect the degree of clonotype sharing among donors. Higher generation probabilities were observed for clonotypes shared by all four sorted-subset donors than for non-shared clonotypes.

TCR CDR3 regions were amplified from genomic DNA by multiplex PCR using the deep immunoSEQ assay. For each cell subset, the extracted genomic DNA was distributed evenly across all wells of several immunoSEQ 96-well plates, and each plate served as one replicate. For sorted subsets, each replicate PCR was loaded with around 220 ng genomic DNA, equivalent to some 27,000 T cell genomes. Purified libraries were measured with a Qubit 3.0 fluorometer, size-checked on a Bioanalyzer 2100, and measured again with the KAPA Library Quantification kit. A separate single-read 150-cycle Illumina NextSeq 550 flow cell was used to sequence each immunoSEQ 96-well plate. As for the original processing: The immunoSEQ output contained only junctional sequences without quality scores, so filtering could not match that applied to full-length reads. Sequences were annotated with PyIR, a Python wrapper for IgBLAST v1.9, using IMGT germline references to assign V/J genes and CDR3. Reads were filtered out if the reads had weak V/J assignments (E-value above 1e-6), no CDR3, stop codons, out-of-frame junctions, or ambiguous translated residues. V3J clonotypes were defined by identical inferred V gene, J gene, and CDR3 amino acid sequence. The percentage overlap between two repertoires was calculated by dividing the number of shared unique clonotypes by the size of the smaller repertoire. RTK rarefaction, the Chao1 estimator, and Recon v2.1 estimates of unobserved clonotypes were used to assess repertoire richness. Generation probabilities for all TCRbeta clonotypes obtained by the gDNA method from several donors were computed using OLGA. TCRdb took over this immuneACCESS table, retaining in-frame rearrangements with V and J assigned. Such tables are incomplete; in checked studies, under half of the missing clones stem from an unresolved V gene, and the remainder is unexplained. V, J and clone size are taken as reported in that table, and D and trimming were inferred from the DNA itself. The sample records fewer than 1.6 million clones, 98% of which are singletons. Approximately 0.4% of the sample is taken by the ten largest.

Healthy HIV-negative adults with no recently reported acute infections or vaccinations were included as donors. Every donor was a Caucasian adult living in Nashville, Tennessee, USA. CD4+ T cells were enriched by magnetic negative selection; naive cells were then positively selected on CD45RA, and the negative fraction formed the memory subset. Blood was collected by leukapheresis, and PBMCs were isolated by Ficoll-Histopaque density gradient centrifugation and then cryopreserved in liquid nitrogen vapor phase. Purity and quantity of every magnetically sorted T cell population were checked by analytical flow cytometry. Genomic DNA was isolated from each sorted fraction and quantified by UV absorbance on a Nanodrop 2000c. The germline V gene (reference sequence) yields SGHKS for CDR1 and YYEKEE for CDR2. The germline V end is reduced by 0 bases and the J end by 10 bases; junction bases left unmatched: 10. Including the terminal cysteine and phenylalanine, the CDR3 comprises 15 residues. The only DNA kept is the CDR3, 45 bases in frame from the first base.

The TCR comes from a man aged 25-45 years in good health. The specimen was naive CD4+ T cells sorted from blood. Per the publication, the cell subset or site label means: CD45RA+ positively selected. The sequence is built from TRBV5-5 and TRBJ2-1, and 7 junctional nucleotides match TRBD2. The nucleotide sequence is TGTGCCAGCAGCTTGGTTCTAGCGGAGATAGGGGAGCAGTTCTTC. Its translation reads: CASSLVLAEIGEQFF.